The 21 T cell receptor beta chains below were found in one sample sequenced in a study of T cell responses to AZD1222 COVID-19 vaccine. The repertoire was sequenced with immunoSEQ multiplex PCR; TCRdb's copy has only in-frame clones and lacks some. This table holds roughly 80,000 clones, roughly nine tenths found once. The sequencing used peripheral blood, collected 28 days after the second AZD1222 dose. These TCRs come from an adult who received the AZD1222 COVID-19 vaccine.

This clone was seen a single time. The chain uses TRBV7-8 and TRBJ2-3; 13 bases align to TRBD2. Unmatched junction bases numbered 7, after V lost 6 bases and J lost 1 base. The CDR3 totals 17 residues. Germline CDR1 SGHVS, CDR2 FQNEAQ. In nucleotides, the CDR3 is TGTGCCAGCAGACCGACTAGCGGGAGGTTGGGCACAGATACGCAGTATTTT. This translates into CASRPTSGRLGTDTQYF.

The chain links TRBV27 to TRBJ1-2; TRBD1 might be the D (5 bases). The CDR3 is 15 amino acids. Trimming removed 4 bases at V and 9 bases at J, with 21 bases between. Germline-derived CDR1 and CDR2 are MNHEY and SMNVEV (reference sequence). CDR3 loop: CASSSYPTADGRYTF. Written as DNA, the CDR3 is TGTGCCAGCAGTTCCTACCCGACAGCCGACGGACGCTACACCTTC.

The chain combines TRBV3-1 (or the pseudogene TRBV3-2) with TRBJ1-2; 10 positions agree with TRBD1. Germline values: CDR1 LGHDT, CDR2 YNNKEL (reference sequence). The CDR3 spans 16 residues. J gave up 5 bases and V 4 bases, and 10 bases lay outside the gene matches. CDR3 residues: CASSPRGGTGEYGYTF. CDR3 coding DNA: TGTGCCAGCAGCCCGCGAGGCGGGACAGGGGAATATGGCTACACCTTC.

This clone showed up just once. The chain links TRBV2 to TRBJ1-1; 7 positions match TRBD1. Germline CDR1 SNHLY, CDR2 FYNNEI. V shed 8 bases and J 3 bases; nucleotides not matched to a gene: 6. The CDR3 runs to 13 residues. As DNA, the CDR3 is TGTGCCAGCCAGGGGGATCGGGACACTGAAGCTTTCTTT. It translates to CASQGDRDTEAFF. Based on the CDR3 plus reference TRBV2 and TRBJ1-1, the full variable domain is EPEVTQTPSHQVTQMGQEVILRCVPISNHLYFYWYRQILGQKVEFLVSFYNNEISEKSEIFDDQFSVERPDGSNFTLKIRSTKLEDSAMYFCASQGDRDTEAFFGQGTRLTVV.

The rearrangement links TRBV6-5 to TRBJ2-7; 7 nucleotides line up with TRBD1. The CDR3 has 12 amino acids. V trimming: 8 bases; J trimming: 5 bases; junction bases outside the gene matches: 6. Germline V gene lookup returns CDR1 MNHEY and CDR2 SVGAGI. CDR3 sequence reads: CASRQGYNEQYF. The CDR3 nucleotides read TGTGCCAGCCGACAGGGTTACAACGAGCAGTACTTC.

This clone occurred once. The CDR3: CASRSQGDYYGYTF. CDR3 sequence (DNA): TGTGCCAGCAGGTCCCAGGGCGATTACTATGGCTACACCTTC. The chain recombines TRBV5-4 with TRBJ1-2; possibly TRBD1 for D (5 bases). The CDR3 runs to 14 residues. Deletions cut 5 bases from V and 3 bases from J, with 14 bases between. Per the germline V gene, CDR1 is SGHNT and CDR2 is YYREEE (reference sequence).

This chain connects TRBV9 to TRBJ2-3; 10 nucleotides line up with TRBD1. This CDR3 is built from 16 residues. V lost 4 bases, J lost 3 bases, and 8 bases stayed unmatched. Germline CDR1 is SGDLS and CDR2 is YYNGEE. The CDR3, as DNA: TGTGCCAGCAGCATAACGGGACAGGGGTTTACAGATACGCAGTATTTT. This sequence encodes CASSITGQGFTDTQYF.

This chain uses TRBV2 with TRBJ1-3; TRBD1 matches at 7 bases. V was clipped by 5 bases and J by 8 bases; unmatched bases: 9. CDR1 is SNHLY and CDR2 is FYNNEI in the germline V gene. This CDR3 spans 14 amino acids. CDR3 loop: CASSPDRAGDTIYF. The DNA for the CDR3 is TGTGCCAGCAGTCCTGACAGGGCCGGGGACACCATATATTTT.

The J gene is TRBJ1-3, the V gene TRBV4-1; D call uncertain. Looked up from germline, CDR1 is MGHRA and CDR2 is YSYEKL. V lost 0 bases to trimming and J lost 4 bases, with 13 bases between them. The CDR3 is 16 amino acids. The DNA for the CDR3 is TGCGCCAGCAGCCAAGATCGCCGTGTTGGAGGAAACACCATATATTTT. Protein product: CASSQDRRVGGNTIYF.

The rearrangement links TRBV9 to TRBJ2-1; 7 bases line up with TRBD1. Germline V gene sequence: CDR1 SGDLS, CDR2 YYNGEE. V lost 5 bases to trimming and J lost 5 bases; unmatched junction nucleotides: 16. The CDR3 has 17 amino acids. Here the CDR3 DNA reads TGTGCCAGCAGTTCCCCGAAGACAGGGAATCTCCACAATGAGCAGTTCTTC. Protein sequence: CASSSPKTGNLHNEQFF.

The rearrangement joins TRBV4-1 to TRBJ2-2; D may correspond to TRBD1 or TRBD2 (6 bases each). The CDR3 is 16 residues long. V lost 0 bases and J 5 bases, leaving 13 bases between the germline ends. CDR1 and CDR2 (germline): MGHRA, YSYEKL. Here the CDR3 DNA reads TGCGCCAGCAGCCAAGATAGGGGGGAGTGGACCGGGGAGCTGTTTTTT. Its translation is CASSQDRGEWTGELFF.

V and J are TRBV18 and TRBJ1-4; D is possibly TRBD1 (5 bases). The CDR3 spans 13 residues. V dropped 3 bases and J dropped 5 bases, with 7 bases sitting between them. Germline CDR1 KGHSH, CDR2 LQKENI. The CDR3 nucleotides read TGTGCCAGCTCACCGGGACGGAATGAAAAACTGTTTTTT. This gives the protein CASSPGRNEKLFF.

The table lists this clone with a count of one. The rearrangement uses TRBV2 and TRBJ1-3; perhaps TRBD1 as D (6 bases). This CDR3 has 14 residues. V shed 5 bases and J shed 4 bases, with 12 bases lying between them. Germline CDR1 reads SNHLY; CDR2 reads FYNNEI. The chain's CDR3 is CASSIQRGGNTIYF. CDR3 DNA: TGTGCCAGCAGTATCCAGAGGGGGGGAAACACCATATATTTT.

V is TRBV19 and J is TRBJ1-4; 9 nucleotides align to TRBD1. Trimming at V came to 3 bases and at J to 4 bases, leaving 3 bases not matched to a gene. This CDR3 has 15 residues. CDR1 LNHDA and CDR2 SQIVND come from the germline V gene (reference sequence). The CDR3 protein is CASSISTGGNEKLFF. The DNA of the CDR3 is TGTGCCAGTAGTATTTCGACAGGGGGTAATGAAAAACTGTTTTTT.

The chain couples TRBV27 to TRBJ2-1; TRBD2 is a possible D gene (6 bases). Trimming shortened V by 3 bases and J by 6 bases, and 12 bases separated the two germline ends. Germline V CDR1 and CDR2: MNHEY, SMNVEV (reference sequence). There are 14 residues in the CDR3. CDR3 DNA sequence: TGTGCCAGCAGTTTCCGCGGGGTCCTCAATGAGCAGTTCTTC. Its protein product is CASSFRGVLNEQFF.

This CDR3 is CASSLDGEAGYTF. DNA for the CDR3: TGTGCCAGCAGCTTGGACGGGGAAGCAGGCTACACCTTC. V gene TRBV2 combines with J gene TRBJ1-2; D remains ambiguous. Trimming removed 6 bases at V and 8 bases at J, with 16 bases between. Germline-derived CDR1 and CDR2 are SNHLY and FYNNEI. This CDR3 region has 13 residues.

V usage is TRBV24-1 and J usage is TRBJ2-1; 7 bases align to TRBD2. J was trimmed by 5 bases and V by 3 bases; bases with no gene match: 3. This CDR3 contains 14 residues. Germline CDR1 and CDR2: KGHDR and SFDVKD. CDR3 coding DNA: TGTGCCACCAGTGATGCCGGGACTAACAATGAGCAGTTCTTC. Protein sequence: CATSDAGTNNEQFF.

The rearrangement links TRBV24-1 to TRBJ1-1; D remains ambiguous. The CDR3 length is 13 residues. CDR1 is KGHDR and CDR2 is SFDVKD in the germline V gene. The V and J ends lost 7 bases and 5 bases respectively, with 13 bases between them. The CDR3 coding sequence is TGTGCCACCAGGGCCCCGGCGGGGACTGAAGCTTTCTTT. Protein: CATRAPAGTEAFF.

The chain recombines TRBV18 with TRBJ1-2; 7 bases agree with TRBD1. Germline-derived CDR1 and CDR2 are KGHSH and LQKENI. With V trimmed by 0 bases and J by 2 bases, 3 bases remained unmatched. CDR3 length equals 15 residues. The CDR3: CASSPPLTGNYGYTF. The CDR3 DNA reads as TGTGCCAGCTCACCACCTTTGACAGGGAACTATGGCTACACCTTC. Complete variable domain (other parts from reference TRBV18 and TRBJ1-2): NAGVMQNPRHLVRRRGQEARLRCSPMKGHSHVYWYRQLPEEGLKFMVYLQKENIIDESGMPKERFSAEFPKEGPSILRIQQVVRGDSAAYFCASSPPLTGNYGYTFGSGTRLTVV.

This chain joins TRBV4-1 and TRBJ2-2; 12 positions agree with TRBD2. J gave up 6 bases and V 4 bases, and 9 bases lay outside the gene matches. The germline V gene encodes CDR1 MGHRA and CDR2 YSYEKL. The CDR3 length is 17 residues. In nucleotides, the CDR3 is TGCGCCAGCAGCCCCCTCGCTTCTAGCGGGGGGGCCGGGGAGCTGTTTTTT. Translating gives CASSPLASSGGAGELFF.

V gene TRBV7-9 combines with J gene TRBJ1-2; D remains unclear. Deletions cut 8 bases from V and 0 bases from J, with 16 bases between. Germline CDR1 is SEHNR and CDR2 is FQNEAQ (reference sequence). The CDR3 loop spans 15 amino acids. The CDR3 sequence: CASGKYGRSNYGYTF. The CDR3 nucleotides are TGTGCCAGCGGCAAATATGGCAGATCTAACTATGGCTACACCTTC.